This TCR beta chain was documented in a study of cytomegalovirus exposure and HLA in healthy donors. General study points: Many donors shared some public TCRs, even though most TCR sequences were rare. Altogether, 150 to 200 TCR beta chains were recorded as cytomegalovirus-associated. The availability of immune exposure information extended only to CMV serostatus. 87-base-pair reads could not separate some V segments, including TRBV6-2 and TRBV6-3.

As for this clone: As yet, its antigen is unknown.

This CDR3 has 15 residues. Trimming cost V 3 bases and J 3 bases; bases outside gene matches: 2. Germline V gene sequence: CDR1 SGHDT, CDR2 YYEEEE. The PCR contained 60 Vbeta and 13 Jbeta primers. Measured with immunoSEQ multiplex PCR; TCRdb has only the in-frame clones, and not every one. The sample lists 80,000 or so clones, over 70% occurring once. The chain recombines TRBV5-6 with TRBJ2-7, with 14 positions matching TRBD2. Sequencing input: PBMCs. This clonotype was sampled from a woman in her forties in good health and CMV-seronegative. For the CDR3, the DNA is TGTGCCAGCAGCTCAGGACTAGCGGGGGGCTACGAGCAGTACTTC. Its translation is CASSSGLAGGYEQYF.